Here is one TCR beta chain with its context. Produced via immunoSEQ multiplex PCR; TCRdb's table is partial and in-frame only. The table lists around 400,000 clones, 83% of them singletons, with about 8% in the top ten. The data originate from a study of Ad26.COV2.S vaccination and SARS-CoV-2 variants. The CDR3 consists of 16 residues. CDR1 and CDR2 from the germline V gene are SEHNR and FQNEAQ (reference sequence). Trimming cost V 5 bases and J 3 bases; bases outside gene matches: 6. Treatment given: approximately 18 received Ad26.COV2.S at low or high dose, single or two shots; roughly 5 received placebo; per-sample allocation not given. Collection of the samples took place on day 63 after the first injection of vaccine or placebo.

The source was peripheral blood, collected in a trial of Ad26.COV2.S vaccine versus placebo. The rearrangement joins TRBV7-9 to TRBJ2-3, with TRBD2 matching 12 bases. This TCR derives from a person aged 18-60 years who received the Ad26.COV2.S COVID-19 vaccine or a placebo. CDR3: CASSPGLAGGTDTQYF. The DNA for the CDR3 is TGTGCCAGCAGCCCGGGACTAGCGGGTGGTACAGATACGCAGTATTTT.